A single sample is the source of the 8 T cell receptor beta chains below, sequenced in a study of blood T cells in healthy people across ages. A second roughly 6 to 12 cycle PCR used barcoded and J-beta primers. TCRdb used MiXCR to reprocess the 5' RACE reads, holding one entry per CDR3 protein. The table has 650,000 to 950,000 distinct CDR3 sequences, 40% to 50% seen once; the top ten hold roughly 19%. The sample consisted of blood. These receptors all stem from a man in his 60s in good health.

The chain links TRBV3-1 to TRBJ2-4; tentative D call: TRBD1 (5 bases). CDR1 and CDR2 from the germline V gene are LGHDT and YNNKEL (reference sequence). V was cut by 4 bases and J by 0 bases, with 13 bases left in between. The CDR3 extends over 16 amino acids. CDR3 sequence reads: CASSPDSLGAKNIQYF. In nucleotides, the CDR3 is TGTGCCAGCAGCCCCGACAGTCTTGGAGCCAAAAACATTCAGTACTTC.

The rearrangement uses TRBV7-9 and TRBJ1-2; 8 positions agree with TRBD1. Per germline, CDR1 SEHNR and CDR2 FQNEAQ (reference sequence). The CDR3 has 16 amino acids. V dropped 5 bases and J dropped 3; count of bases not matched to a gene: 11. CDR3 protein: CASSPKGRGQDYGYTF. CDR3 nucleotide sequence: TGTGCCAGCAGCCCGAAGGGCAGGGGGCAAGACTATGGCTACACCTTC.

This clonotype showed up many times. The CDR3 sequence is CASSKLGTTNEKLFF. CDR3 in DNA: TGTGCCAGTAGTAAACTGGGGACAACTAATGAAAAACTGTTTTTT. The chain employs TRBV19 and TRBJ1-4; the D is unclear. Germline CDR1 LNHDA, CDR2 SQIVND (reference sequence). The CDR3 extends over 15 amino acids. Between the trimmed V and J ends, which lost 4 bases and 0 bases, there was a span of 9 bases.

The CDR3 spells CSASGAGGLNEQFF. Here the CDR3 DNA reads TGCAGTGCTAGTGGAGCGGGGGGGCTCAATGAGCAGTTCTTC. J is TRBJ2-1 and V is TRBV20-1; 10 nucleotides agree with TRBD2. This CDR3 has 14 residues. Germline values: CDR1 DFQATT, CDR2 SNEGSKA (reference sequence). The V gene end was trimmed by 3 bases and the J gene end by 6 bases; junction bases not matched to a gene: 5.

The V call is TRBV2, the J call TRBJ1-2; the D is unclear. Deletions cut 8 bases from V and 7 bases from J, with 5 bases between. This CDR3 comprises 9 residues. Per germline, CDR1 SNHLY and CDR2 FYNNEI. Here the CDR3 DNA reads TGTGCCAGCGTGGGTGGCTACACCTTC. It specifies CASVGGYTF.

The genes are TRBV12-3 or TRBV12-4 and TRBJ2-3; 11 nucleotides line up with TRBD2. The CDR3 length is 15 residues. V gave up 11 bases and J gave up 1 base; unmatched junction bases: 8. The CDR3 reads CACTFSGGGTDTQYF. The CDR3, as DNA: TGTGCCTGCACCTTTAGCGGGGGGGGCACAGATACGCAGTATTTT.

The table lists this clonotype with a count of one. Since a much larger clone is just one base distant, this may be a read error. This chain connects TRBV7-6 to TRBJ2-1, with 9 nucleotides matching TRBD1. The germline V gene encodes CDR1 SGHVS and CDR2 FNYEAQ. Trimming took 1 base from V and 10 from J; bases not matched to a gene: 8. This CDR3 region has 15 residues. CDR3 in DNA: TGTGCCAGCAGCTTAGAAGGGACAGGGAAAAGCGAGCAGTTCTTC. It codes for CASSLEGTGKSEQFF.

The rearrangement joins TRBV15 to TRBJ2-3; 14 bases fit TRBD2. The length of the CDR3 is 18 residues. V was pared by 5 bases and J by 5 bases, with 12 bases of the junction left unmatched. Germline V gives CDR1 LNHNV, CDR2 YYDKDF (reference sequence). The CDR3 bases are TGTGCCACCAGCCCAAGAAGCCCGACTAGCGGGGGGGTAGATACGCAGTATTTT. Translation gives CATSPRSPTSGGVDTQYF. Complete variable domain (other parts from reference TRBV15 and TRBJ2-3): DAMVIQNPRYQVTQFGKPVTLSCSQTLNHNVMYWYQQKSSQAPKLLFHYYDKDFNNEADTPDNFQSRRPNTSFCFLDIRSPGLGDTAMYLCATSPRSPTSGGVDTQYFGPGTRLTVL.